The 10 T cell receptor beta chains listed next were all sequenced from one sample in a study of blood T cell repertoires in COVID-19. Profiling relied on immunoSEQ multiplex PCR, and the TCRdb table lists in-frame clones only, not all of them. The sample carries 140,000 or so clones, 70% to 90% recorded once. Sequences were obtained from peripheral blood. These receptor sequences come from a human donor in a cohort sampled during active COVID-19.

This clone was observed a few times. The CDR3 region is CASRETVFLGNTIYF. The CDR3 coding sequence is TGTGCCAGCAGGGAGACAGTCTTTCTGGGAAACACCATATATTTT. The chain employs TRBV2 and TRBJ1-3, with D possibly TRBD1 on 5 matching bases. The CDR3 is 15 residues long. Trimming pared 6 bases from V and 4 bases from J, leaving 16 bases between. Germline CDR1 reads SNHLY; CDR2 reads FYNNEI.

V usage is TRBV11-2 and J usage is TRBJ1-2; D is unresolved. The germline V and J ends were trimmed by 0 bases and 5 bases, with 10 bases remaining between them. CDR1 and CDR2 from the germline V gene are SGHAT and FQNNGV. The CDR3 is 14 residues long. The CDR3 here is CASSLENSPYGYTF. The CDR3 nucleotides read TGTGCCAGCAGCTTAGAAAATAGTCCTTATGGCTACACCTTC. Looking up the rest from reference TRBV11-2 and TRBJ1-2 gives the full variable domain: EAGVAQSPRYKIIEKRQSVAFWCNPISGHATLYWYQQILGQGPKLLIQFQNNGVVDDSQLPKDRFSAERLKGVDSTLKIQPAKLEDSAVYLCASSLENSPYGYTFGSGTRLTVV.

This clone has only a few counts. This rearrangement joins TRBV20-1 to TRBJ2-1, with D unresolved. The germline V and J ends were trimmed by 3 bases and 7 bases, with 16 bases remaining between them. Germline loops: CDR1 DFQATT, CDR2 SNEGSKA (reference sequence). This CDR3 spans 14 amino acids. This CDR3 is CSASSLVYRNEQFF. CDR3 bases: TGCAGTGCTAGTAGCCTAGTCTATCGGAATGAGCAGTTCTTC.

The CDR3 is CASSTGQGNYGYTF. CDR3 nucleotides: TGTGCCAGCAGTACGGGACAGGGCAACTATGGCTACACCTTC. V and J are TRBV28 and TRBJ1-2; TRBD1 agrees at 9 bases. Germline V gene lookup returns CDR1 MDHEN and CDR2 SYDVKM. V shed 5 bases and J 2 bases; nucleotides not matched to a gene: 3. The CDR3 totals 14 residues.

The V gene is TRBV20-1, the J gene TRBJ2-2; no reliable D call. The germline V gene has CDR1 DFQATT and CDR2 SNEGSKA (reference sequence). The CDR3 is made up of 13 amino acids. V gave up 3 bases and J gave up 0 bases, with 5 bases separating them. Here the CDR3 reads CSASLSNTGELFF. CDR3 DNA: TGCAGTGCTAGTCTGTCGAACACCGGGGAGCTGTTTTTT.

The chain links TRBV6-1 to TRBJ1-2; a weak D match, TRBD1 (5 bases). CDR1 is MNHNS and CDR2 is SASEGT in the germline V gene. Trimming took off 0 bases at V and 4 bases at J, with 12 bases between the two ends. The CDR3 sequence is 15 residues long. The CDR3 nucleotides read TGTGCCAGCAGTGAAGCGCACCGGGGGGGCTATGGCTACACCTTC. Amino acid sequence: CASSEAHRGGYGYTF.

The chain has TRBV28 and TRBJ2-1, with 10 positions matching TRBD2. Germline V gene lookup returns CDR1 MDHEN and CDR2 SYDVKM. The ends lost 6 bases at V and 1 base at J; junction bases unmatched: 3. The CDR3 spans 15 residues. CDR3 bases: TGTGCCAGCAGGACACTAGCGGGATCCTACAATGAGCAGTTCTTC. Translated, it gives CASRTLAGSYNEQFF. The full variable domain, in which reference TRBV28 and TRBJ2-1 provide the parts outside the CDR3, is DVKVTQSSRYLVKRTGEKVFLECVQDMDHENMFWYRQDPGLGLRLIYFSYDVKMKEKGDIPEGYSVSREKKERFSLILESASTNQTSMYLCASRTLAGSYNEQFFGPGTRLTVL.

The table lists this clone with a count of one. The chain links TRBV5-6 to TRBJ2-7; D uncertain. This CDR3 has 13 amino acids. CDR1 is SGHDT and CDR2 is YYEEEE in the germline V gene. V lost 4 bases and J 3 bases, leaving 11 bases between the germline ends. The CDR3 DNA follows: TGTGCCAGCAGCCCCGGAGTGGGCTACGAGCAGTACTTC. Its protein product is CASSPGVGYEQYF.

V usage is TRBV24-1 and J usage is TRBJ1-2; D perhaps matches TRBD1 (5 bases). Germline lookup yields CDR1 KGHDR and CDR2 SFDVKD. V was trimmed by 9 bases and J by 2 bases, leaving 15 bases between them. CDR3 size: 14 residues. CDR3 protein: CATANGGDNYGYTF. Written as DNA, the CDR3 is TGTGCCACCGCCAACGGGGGTGACAACTATGGCTACACCTTC.

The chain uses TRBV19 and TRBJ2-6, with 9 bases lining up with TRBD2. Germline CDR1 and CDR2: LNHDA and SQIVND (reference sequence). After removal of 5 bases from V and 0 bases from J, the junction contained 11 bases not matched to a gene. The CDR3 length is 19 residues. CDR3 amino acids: CASSLQPGTSSSGANVLTF. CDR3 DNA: TGTGCCAGTAGTCTACAACCCGGGACTAGCAGCTCTGGGGCCAACGTCCTGACTTTC. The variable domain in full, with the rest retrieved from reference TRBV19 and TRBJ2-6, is DGGITQSPKYLFRKEGQNVTLSCEQNLNHDAMYWYRQDPGQGLRLIYYSQIVNDFQKGDIAEGYSVSREKKESFPLTVTSAQKNPTAFYLCASSLQPGTSSSGANVLTFGAGSRLTVL.